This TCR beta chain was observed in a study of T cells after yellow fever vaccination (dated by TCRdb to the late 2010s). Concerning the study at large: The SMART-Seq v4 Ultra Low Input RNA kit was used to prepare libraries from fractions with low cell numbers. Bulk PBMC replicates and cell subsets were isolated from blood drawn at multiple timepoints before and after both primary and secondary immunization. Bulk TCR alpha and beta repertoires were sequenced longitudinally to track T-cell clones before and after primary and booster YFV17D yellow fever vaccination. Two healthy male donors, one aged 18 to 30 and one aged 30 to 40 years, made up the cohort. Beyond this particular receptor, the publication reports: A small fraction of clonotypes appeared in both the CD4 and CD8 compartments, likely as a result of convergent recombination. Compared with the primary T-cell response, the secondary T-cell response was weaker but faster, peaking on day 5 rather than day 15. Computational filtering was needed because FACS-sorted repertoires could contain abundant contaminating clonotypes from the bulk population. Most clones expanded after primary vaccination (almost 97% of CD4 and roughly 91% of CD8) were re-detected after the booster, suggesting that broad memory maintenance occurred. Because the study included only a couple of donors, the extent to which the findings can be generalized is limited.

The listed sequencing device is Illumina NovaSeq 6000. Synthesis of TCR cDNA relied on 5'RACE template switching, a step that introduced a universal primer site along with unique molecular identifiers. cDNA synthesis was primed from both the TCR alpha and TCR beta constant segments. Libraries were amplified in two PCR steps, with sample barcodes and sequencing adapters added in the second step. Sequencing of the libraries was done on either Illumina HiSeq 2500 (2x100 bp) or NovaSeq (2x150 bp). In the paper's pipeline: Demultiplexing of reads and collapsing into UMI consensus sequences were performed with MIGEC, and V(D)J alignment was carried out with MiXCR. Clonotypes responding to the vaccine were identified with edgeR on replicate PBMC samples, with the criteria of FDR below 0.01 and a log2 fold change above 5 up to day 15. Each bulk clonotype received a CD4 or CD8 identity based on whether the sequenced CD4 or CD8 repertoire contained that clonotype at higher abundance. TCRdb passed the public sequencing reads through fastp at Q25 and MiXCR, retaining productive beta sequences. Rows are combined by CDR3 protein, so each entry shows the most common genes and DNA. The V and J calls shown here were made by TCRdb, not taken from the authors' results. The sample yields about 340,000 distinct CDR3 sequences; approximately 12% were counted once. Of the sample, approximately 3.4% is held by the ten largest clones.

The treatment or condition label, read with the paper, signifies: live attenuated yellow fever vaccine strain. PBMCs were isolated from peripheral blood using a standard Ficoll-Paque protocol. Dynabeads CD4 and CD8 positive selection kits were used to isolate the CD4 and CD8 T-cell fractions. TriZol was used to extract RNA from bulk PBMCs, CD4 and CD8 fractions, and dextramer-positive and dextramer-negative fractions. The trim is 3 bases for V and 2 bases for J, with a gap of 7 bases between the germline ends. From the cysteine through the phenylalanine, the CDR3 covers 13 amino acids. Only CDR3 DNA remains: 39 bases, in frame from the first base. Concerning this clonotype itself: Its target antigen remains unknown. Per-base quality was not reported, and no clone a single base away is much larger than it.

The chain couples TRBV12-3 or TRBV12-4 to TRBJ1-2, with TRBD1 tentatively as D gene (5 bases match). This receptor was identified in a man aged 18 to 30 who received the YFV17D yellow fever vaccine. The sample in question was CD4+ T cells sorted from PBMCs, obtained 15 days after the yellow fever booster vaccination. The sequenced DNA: TGTGCCAGCAGTTTGAACAGGAACTATGGCTACACCTTC. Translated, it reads CASSLNRNYGYTF.